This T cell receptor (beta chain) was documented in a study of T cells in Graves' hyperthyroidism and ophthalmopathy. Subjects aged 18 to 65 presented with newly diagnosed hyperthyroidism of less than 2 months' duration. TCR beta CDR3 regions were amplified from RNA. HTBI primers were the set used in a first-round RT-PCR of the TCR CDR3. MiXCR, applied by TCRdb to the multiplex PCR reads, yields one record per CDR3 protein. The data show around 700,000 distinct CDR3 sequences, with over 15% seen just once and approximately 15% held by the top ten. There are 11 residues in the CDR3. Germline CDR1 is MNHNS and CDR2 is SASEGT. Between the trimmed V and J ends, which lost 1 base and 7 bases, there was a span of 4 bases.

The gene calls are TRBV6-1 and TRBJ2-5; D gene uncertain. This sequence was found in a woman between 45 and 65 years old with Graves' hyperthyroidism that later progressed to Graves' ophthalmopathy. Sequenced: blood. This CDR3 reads CASSEGWTQYF. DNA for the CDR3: TGTGCCAGCAGTGAAGGATGGACCCAGTACTTC.